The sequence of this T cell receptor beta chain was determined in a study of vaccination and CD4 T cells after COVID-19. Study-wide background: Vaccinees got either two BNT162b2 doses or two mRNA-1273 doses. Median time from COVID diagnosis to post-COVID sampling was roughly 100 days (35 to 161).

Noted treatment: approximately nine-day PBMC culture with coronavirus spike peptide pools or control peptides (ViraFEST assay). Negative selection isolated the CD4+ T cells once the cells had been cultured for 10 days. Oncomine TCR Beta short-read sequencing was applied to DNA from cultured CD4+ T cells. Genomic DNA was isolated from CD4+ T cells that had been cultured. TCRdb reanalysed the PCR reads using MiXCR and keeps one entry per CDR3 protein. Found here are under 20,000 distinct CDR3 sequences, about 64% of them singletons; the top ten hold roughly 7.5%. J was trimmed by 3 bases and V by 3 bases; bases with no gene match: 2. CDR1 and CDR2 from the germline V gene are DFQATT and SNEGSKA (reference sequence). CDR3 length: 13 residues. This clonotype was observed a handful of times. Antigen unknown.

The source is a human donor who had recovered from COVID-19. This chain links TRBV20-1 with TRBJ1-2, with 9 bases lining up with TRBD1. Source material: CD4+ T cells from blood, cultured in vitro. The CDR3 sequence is CSARGTGHYGYTF. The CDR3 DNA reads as TGCAGTGCTAGGGGGACAGGGCACTATGGCTACACCTTC.